These 24 T cell receptor beta chains came from one sample sequenced in a study of blood T cell repertoires in COVID-19. Libraries were prepared by immunoSEQ multiplex PCR; TCRdb keeps only in-frame clonotypes and omits some of them. The sample lists fewer than 350,000 clones, approximately 80% occurring once. Material: peripheral blood. These receptors were obtained from a woman in her sixties or seventies with active or convalescent COVID-19.

Here the CDR3 reads CAISESGGAYYNEQFF. The CDR3 coding sequence is TGTGCCATCAGTGAGTCGGGCGGGGCGTACTACAATGAGCAGTTCTTC. The chain recombines TRBV10-3 with TRBJ2-1; a possible D gene is TRBD2 (6 bases). The V end was cut by 0 bases, the J end by 3 bases, with 12 bases between. Germline CDR1 ENHRY, CDR2 SYGVKD. The CDR3 totals 16 residues.

This clone has a single count. This chain links TRBV12-3 or TRBV12-4 with TRBJ2-3; perhaps TRBD1 as D (5 bases). Trimming stripped 6 bases from V and 11 bases from J, with 12 bases between. The CDR3 is 11 residues long. DNA of the CDR3: TGTGCCAGCAGGACAGCTAACCAGCAGTATTTT. It translates to CASRTANQQYF.

The DNA of the CDR3 is TGTGCCAGCAGCTTGGCCCTTGGGGGCAGGTCAGATACGCAGTATTTT. Its translation is CASSLALGGRSDTQYF. This chain connects TRBV5-6 to TRBJ2-3; possible D gene TRBD1, 6 bases. Germline V lookup: CDR1 SGHDT, CDR2 YYEEEE. The length of the CDR3 is 16 residues. The germline V and J ends were trimmed by 0 bases and 4 bases, with 15 bases remaining between them.

V and J are TRBV5-4 and TRBJ2-2, with 10 bases that match TRBD2. CDR3 length: 16 residues. CDR1 is SGHNT and CDR2 is YYREEE in the germline V gene (reference sequence). V gave up 6 bases and J gave up 1 base; unmatched junction bases: 6. The CDR3, as DNA: TGTGCCAGCACGACTCGACTAGCGGGGAACACCGGGGAGCTGTTTTTT. This translates into CASTTRLAGNTGELFF.

This rearrangement joins TRBV4-2 to TRBJ2-5; D gene uncertain. From germline, CDR1 is LGHNA and CDR2 YNFKEQ. Trimming took 0 bases from V and 10 from J, leaving 12 bases between them. The CDR3 totals 13 residues. In DNA, the CDR3 is TGTGCCAGCAGCCAAGATCTCAGGTACAACCAGTACTTC. This gives the protein CASSQDLRYNQYF.

This chain uses TRBV7-6 with TRBJ2-1; 9 nucleotides align to TRBD2. Unmatched junction bases numbered 12, after V lost 5 bases and J lost 7 bases. From germline, CDR1 is SGHVS and CDR2 FNYEAQ. This CDR3 contains 16 residues. CDR3 bases: TGTGCCAGCAGCCCCTTTTTTGGCGGGGGGGCAAATGAGCAGTTCTTC. It translates to CASSPFFGGGANEQFF.

V usage is TRBV6-5 and J usage is TRBJ2-3; D not certain. V was clipped by 7 bases and J by 1 base, with 9 bases between them. Germline V lookup: CDR1 MNHEY, CDR2 SVGAGI. The CDR3 has 13 residues. The CDR3 loop is CASKVAGTDTQYF. In nucleotides, the CDR3 is TGTGCCAGCAAGGTGGCGGGCACAGATACGCAGTATTTT.

With regard to this clone: Additional DNA sequences in this sample encode the identical CDR3. V usage is TRBV27 and J usage is TRBJ2-5; TRBD2 matches 8 bases. This CDR3 contains 13 residues. After removal of 5 bases from V and 4 bases from J, the junction contained 3 bases not matched to a gene. Germline loops: CDR1 MNHEY, CDR2 SMNVEV (reference sequence). CDR3: CASSLREGETQYF. In DNA form, the CDR3 reads TGTGCCAGCAGTCTACGGGAGGGAGAGACCCAGTACTTC.

The chain links TRBV5-1 to TRBJ2-3, with 8 bases aligning to TRBD2. CDR3 length equals 17 residues. V trimming: 3 bases; J trimming: 1 base; junction bases outside the gene matches: 10. Germline CDR1 is SGHRS and CDR2 is YFSETQ. The CDR3 DNA reads as TGCGCCAGCAGCTCCGAGCCGGGCGGGGGGCGCACAGATACGCAGTATTTT. As protein: CASSSEPGGGRTDTQYF. Full variable domain (rest looked up from reference TRBV5-1 and TRBJ2-3): KAGVTQTPRYLIKTRGQQVTLSCSPISGHRSVSWYQQTPGQGLQFLFEYFSETQRNKGNFPGRFSGRQFSNSRSEMNVSTLELGDSALYLCASSSEPGGGRTDTQYFGPGTRLTVL.

In DNA, the CDR3 is TGTGCCAGCAGCCGGGCAGGGAACGACTATAATTCACCCCTCCACTTT. It is translated as CASSRAGNDYNSPLHF. The chain joins TRBV5-6 to TRBJ1-6, with D possibly matching TRBD1 (5 bases). Germline V gene data show CDR1 as SGHDT and CDR2 as YYEEEE. Trimming left V 4 bases short and J 3 bases short, with 14 bases between. This CDR3 is 16 amino acids long. Using reference TRBV5-6 and TRBJ1-6 for the parts outside the CDR3, the full variable domain is DAGVTQSPTHLIKTRGQQVTLRCSPKSGHDTVSWYQQALGQGPQFIFQYYEEEERQRGNFPDRFSGHQFPNYSSELNVNALLLGDSALYLCASSRAGNDYNSPLHFGNGTRLTVT.

V usage is TRBV4-2 and J usage is TRBJ2-7; 8 nucleotides match TRBD2. The CDR3 extends over 18 amino acids. In germline, CDR1 is LGHNA, CDR2 YNFKEQ. The ends lost 1 base at V and 5 bases at J; junction bases unmatched: 16. The CDR3 nucleotides are TGTGCCAGCAGCCAAGTCTTGGGCGGGGGGCGTAGATTAGACGAGCAGTACTTC. Encoded protein: CASSQVLGGGRRLDEQYF.

V usage is TRBV11-2 and J usage is TRBJ1-6; 7 nucleotides agree with TRBD1. This CDR3 comprises 15 residues. The V and J ends lost 5 bases and 6 bases, in that order; junction bases with no gene match: 7. CDR1 SGHAT and CDR2 FQNNGV come from the germline V gene. The CDR3 is CASSPVGQLNSPLHF. The CDR3 coding sequence is TGTGCCAGCAGCCCCGTGGGACAGCTTAATTCACCCCTCCACTTT.

This clone was counted at least ten times. This chain connects TRBV12-3 or TRBV12-4 to TRBJ2-7; D may be TRBD1 (6 bases). The CDR3 has 13 amino acids. The ends were cut back, 8 bases at V and 7 bases at J, with 18 bases in the middle. The CDR3 region is CASSHRDPKEQYF. CDR3 DNA: TGTGCCAGCTCTCACAGGGACCCTAAGGAGCAGTACTTC.

The chain recombines TRBV12-3 or TRBV12-4 with TRBJ1-5; no clear D. The CDR3 has 13 residues. Between the trimmed V and J ends, which lost 3 bases and 7 bases, there was a span of 10 bases. The CDR3 DNA is TGTGCCAGCAGTTTTGGGTCGGGGCAGCCCCAGCATTTT. The encoded protein is CASSFGSGQPQHF.

The rearrangement links TRBV5-1 to TRBJ2-1; 14 nucleotides match TRBD2. V shed 4 bases, J shed 2 bases, and the junction held 2 bases outside the gene matches. Germline CDR1 reads SGHRS; CDR2 reads YFSETQ. CDR3 length equals 16 residues. The DNA for the CDR3 is TGCGCCAGCAGCAGACTAGCGGGGGGGCCCTACAATGAGCAGTTCTTC. Translating it yields CASSRLAGGPYNEQFF.

This clone was seen a few times. The chain has TRBV11-1 and TRBJ2-1, with 9 nucleotides matching TRBD1. The J segment lost 9 bases and the V segment lost 3 bases, leaving 9 bases of the junction unmatched. This CDR3 spans 15 amino acids. Germline values: CDR1 SGHAT, CDR2 FQDESV (reference sequence). CDR3 protein: CASSFHRGRFGEQFF. CDR3 DNA: TGTGCCAGCAGCTTTCACAGGGGGCGCTTTGGTGAGCAGTTCTTC.

This clone has just a few counts. The same CDR3 is also encoded by other DNA sequences in this sample. J is TRBJ2-7 and V is TRBV18, with TRBD1 matching over 11 bases. The CDR3 is 15 amino acids. Trimming at V came to 3 bases and at J to 1 base, leaving 2 bases not matched to a gene. Germline-derived CDR1 and CDR2 are KGHSH and LQKENI. CDR3 in DNA: TGTGCCAGCTCACCCGGGACAGGGGGATCCTACGAGCAGTACTTC. The encoded protein is CASSPGTGGSYEQYF. The full variable domain, completed using reference TRBV18 and TRBJ2-7, is NAGVMQNPRHLVRRRGQEARLRCSPMKGHSHVYWYRQLPEEGLKFMVYLQKENIIDESGMPKERFSAEFPKEGPSILRIQQVVRGDSAAYFCASSPGTGGSYEQYFGPGTRLTVT.

V is TRBV3-1 (or the pseudogene TRBV3-2) and J is TRBJ2-5; 9 bases fit TRBD2. CDR1 and CDR2 (germline): LGHDT, YNNKEL (reference sequence). V shed 6 bases, J shed 0 bases, and the junction held 14 bases outside the gene matches. The CDR3 extends over 18 amino acids. The CDR3 loop reads CASRTGVAGALYQETQYF. CDR3 bases: TGTGCCAGCAGAACCGGGGTAGCGGGGGCCCTGTACCAAGAGACCCAGTACTTC.

The chain has TRBV7-8 and TRBJ1-2; maybe TRBD1 (5 bases). CDR3 length: 16 amino acids. With 5 bases removed from V and 3 bases from J, the gap between germline ends came to 19 bases. CDR1 SGHVS and CDR2 FQNEAQ come from the germline V gene. The CDR3 DNA reads as TGTGCCAGCAGCCTTAGAAGGGACTATGAGTACTATGGCTACACCTTC. Its translation is CASSLRRDYEYYGYTF. The full variable domain, in which reference TRBV7-8 and TRBJ1-2 provide the parts outside the CDR3, is GAGVSQSPRYKVAKRGQDVALRCDPISGHVSLFWYQQALGQGPEFLTYFQNEAQLDKSGLPSDRFFAERPEGSVSTLKIQRTQQEDSAVYLCASSLRRDYEYYGYTFGSGTRLTVV.

The rearrangement joins TRBV11-3 to TRBJ2-1, with unresolved D. The CDR3 totals 12 residues. The V and J ends lost 2 bases and 7 bases respectively, with 6 bases between them. From germline, CDR1 is SGHNT and CDR2 YENEEA. Written as DNA, the CDR3 is TGTGCCAGCAGCTTACAGGTTAATGAGCAGTTCTTC. Protein sequence: CASSLQVNEQFF.

In its sample, this clone was seen a few times. The J gene is TRBJ1-1, the V gene TRBV4-1, with TRBD1 identical over 7 bases. J lost 4 bases, V lost 0 bases, and 11 bases had no gene match. This CDR3 has 17 amino acids. From germline, CDR1 is MGHRA and CDR2 YSYEKL. The CDR3 reads CASSQDVFSDRVTEAFF. For the CDR3, the DNA is TGCGCCAGCAGCCAAGATGTCTTTTCTGACAGGGTCACTGAAGCTTTCTTT.

This chain uses TRBV19 with TRBJ2-7; D is unresolved. This CDR3 is 14 amino acids long. Germline CDR1 and CDR2: LNHDA and SQIVND (reference sequence). The germline V and J ends were trimmed by 5 bases and 4 bases, with 15 bases remaining between them. CDR3 amino acids: CASSFQTPSYEQYF. CDR3 nucleotide sequence: TGTGCCAGTAGTTTCCAGACACCATCTTACGAGCAGTACTTC.

The rearrangement links TRBV6-4 to TRBJ2-3; 10 bases are shared with TRBD1. The CDR3 is made up of 16 amino acids. The trim removed 3 bases at V and 3 bases at J, leaving 6 bases unmatched. Germline V gene sequence: CDR1 MRHNA, CDR2 SNTAGT. Written as DNA, the CDR3 is TGTGCCAGCAGTGAAGCCGGGACAGGGGTGACAGATACGCAGTATTTT. Translation: CASSEAGTGVTDTQYF.

The chain combines TRBV5-1 with TRBJ2-1; D may be TRBD2 (6 bases). The CDR3 contains 15 residues. Germline V gene lookup returns CDR1 SGHRS and CDR2 YFSETQ. V lost 2 bases, J lost 0 bases, and 9 bases lay in between. The CDR3 DNA is TGCGCCAGCAGCTTCGCCGGGGGCTCCTACAATGAGCAGTTCTTC. It translates to CASSFAGGSYNEQFF.